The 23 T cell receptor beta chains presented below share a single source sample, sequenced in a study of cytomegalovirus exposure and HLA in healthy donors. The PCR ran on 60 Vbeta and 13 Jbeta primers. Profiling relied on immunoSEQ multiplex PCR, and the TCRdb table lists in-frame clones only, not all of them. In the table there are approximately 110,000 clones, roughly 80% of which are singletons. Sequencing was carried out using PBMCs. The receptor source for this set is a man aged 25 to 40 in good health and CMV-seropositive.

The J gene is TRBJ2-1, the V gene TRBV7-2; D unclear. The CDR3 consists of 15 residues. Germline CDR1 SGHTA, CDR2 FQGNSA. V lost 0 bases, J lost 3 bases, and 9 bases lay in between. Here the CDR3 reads CASSLAAVLYNEQFF. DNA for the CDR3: TGTGCCAGCAGCTTAGCGGCGGTACTCTACAATGAGCAGTTCTTC.

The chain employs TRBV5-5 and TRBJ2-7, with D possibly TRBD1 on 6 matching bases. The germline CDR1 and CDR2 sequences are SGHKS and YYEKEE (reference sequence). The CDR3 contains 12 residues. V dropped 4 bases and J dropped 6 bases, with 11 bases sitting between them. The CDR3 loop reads CASSQTRGEQYF. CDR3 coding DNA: TGTGCCAGCAGCCAAACCAGGGGCGAGCAGTACTTC.

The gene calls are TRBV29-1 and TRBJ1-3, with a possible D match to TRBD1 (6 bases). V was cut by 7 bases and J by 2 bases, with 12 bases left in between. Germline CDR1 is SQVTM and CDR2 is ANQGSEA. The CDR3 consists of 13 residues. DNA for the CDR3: TGCAGCGCCGCGGGGGCGCCTGGAAACACCATATATTTT. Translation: CSAAGAPGNTIYF.

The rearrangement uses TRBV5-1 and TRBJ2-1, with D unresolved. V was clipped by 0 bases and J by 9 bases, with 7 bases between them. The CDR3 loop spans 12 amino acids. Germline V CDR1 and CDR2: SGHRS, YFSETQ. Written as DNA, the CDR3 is TGCGCCAGCAGCTTGGCCGTCGGTGAGCAGTTCTTC. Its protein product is CASSLAVGEQFF.

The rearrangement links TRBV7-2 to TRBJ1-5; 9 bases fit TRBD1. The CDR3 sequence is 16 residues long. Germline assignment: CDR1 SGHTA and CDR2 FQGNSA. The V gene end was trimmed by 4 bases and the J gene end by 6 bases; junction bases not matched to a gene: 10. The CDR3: CASSSGTGLSGQPQHF. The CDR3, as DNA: TGTGCCAGCAGCTCCGGGACAGGGCTTTCCGGTCAGCCCCAGCATTTT.

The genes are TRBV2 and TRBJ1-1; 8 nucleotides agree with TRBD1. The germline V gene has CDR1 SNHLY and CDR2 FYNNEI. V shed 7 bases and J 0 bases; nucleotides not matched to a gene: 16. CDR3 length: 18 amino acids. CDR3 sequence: CASTFPEDRVIVNTEAFF. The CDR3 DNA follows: TGTGCCAGCACTTTCCCGGAGGACAGGGTGATCGTGAACACTGAAGCTTTCTTT.

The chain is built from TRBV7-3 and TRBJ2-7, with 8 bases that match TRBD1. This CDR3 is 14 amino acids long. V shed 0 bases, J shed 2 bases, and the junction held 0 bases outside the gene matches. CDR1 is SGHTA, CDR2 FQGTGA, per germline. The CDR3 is CASSLTQGAYEQYF. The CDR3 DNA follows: TGTGCCAGCAGCTTAACACAGGGGGCCTACGAGCAGTACTTC.

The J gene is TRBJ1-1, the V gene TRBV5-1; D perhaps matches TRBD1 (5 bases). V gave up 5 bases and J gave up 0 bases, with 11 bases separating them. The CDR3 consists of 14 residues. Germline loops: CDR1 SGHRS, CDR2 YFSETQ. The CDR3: CASSGALMNTEAFF. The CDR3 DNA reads TGCGCCAGCAGTGGGGCCCTCATGAACACTGAAGCTTTCTTT.

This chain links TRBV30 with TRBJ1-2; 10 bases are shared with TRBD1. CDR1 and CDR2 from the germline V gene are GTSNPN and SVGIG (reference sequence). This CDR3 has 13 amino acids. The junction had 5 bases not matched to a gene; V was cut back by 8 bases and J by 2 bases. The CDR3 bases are TGTGCCCGAGGGACAGGGGCCAACTATGGCTACACCTTC. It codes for CARGTGANYGYTF.

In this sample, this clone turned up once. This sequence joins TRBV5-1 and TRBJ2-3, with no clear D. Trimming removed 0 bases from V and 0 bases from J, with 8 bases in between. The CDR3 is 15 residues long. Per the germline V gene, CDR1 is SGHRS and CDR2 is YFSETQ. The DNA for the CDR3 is TGCGCCAGCAGCTTGGAGCAGGCTAGCACAGATACGCAGTATTTT. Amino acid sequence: CASSLEQASTDTQYF.

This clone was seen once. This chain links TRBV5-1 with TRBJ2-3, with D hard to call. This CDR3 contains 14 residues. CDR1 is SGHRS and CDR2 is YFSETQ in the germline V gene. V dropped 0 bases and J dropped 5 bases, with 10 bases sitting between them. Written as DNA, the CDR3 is TGCGCCAGCAGCTTGGCCTGGCAGGTAGATACGCAGTATTTT. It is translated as CASSLAWQVDTQYF.

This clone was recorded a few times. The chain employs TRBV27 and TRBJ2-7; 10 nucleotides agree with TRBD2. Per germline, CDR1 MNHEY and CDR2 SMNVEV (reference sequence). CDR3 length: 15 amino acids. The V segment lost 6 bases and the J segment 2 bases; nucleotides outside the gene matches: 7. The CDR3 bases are TGTGCCAGCAGCCCTCAGCGGGGGGGCCCCTACGAGCAGTACTTC. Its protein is CASSPQRGGPYEQYF.

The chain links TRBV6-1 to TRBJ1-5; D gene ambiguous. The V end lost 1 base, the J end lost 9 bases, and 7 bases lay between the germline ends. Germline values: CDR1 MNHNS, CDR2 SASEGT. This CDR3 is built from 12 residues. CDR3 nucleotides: TGTGCCAGCAGTGAAGACCCGGGGCCCCAGCATTTT. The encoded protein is CASSEDPGPQHF.

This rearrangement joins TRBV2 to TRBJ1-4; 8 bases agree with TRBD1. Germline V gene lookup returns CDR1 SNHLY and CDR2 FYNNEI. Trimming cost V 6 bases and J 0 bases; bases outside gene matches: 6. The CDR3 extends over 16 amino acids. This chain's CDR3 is CASSPDRASTNEKLFF. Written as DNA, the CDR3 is TGTGCCAGCAGCCCGGACAGGGCTTCAACTAATGAAAAACTGTTTTTT.

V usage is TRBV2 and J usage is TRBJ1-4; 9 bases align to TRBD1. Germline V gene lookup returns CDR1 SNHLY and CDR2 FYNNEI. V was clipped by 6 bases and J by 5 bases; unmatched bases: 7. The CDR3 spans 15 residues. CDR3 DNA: TGTGCCAGCAGGGACAGGGGCTCGGAAAATGAAAAACTGTTTTTT. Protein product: CASRDRGSENEKLFF.

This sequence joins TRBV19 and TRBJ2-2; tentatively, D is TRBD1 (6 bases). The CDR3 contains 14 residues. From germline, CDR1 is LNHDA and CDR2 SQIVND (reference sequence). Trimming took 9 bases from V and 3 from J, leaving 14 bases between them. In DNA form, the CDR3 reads TGTGCCAGCGAAGACAGGTCAGACACCGGGGAGCTGTTTTTT. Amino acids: CASEDRSDTGELFF.

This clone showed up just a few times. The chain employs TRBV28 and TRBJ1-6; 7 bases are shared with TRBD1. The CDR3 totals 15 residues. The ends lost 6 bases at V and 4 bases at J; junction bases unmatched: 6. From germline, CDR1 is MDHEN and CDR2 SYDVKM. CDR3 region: CASRPQGQYNSPLHF. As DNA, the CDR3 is TGTGCCAGCAGGCCCCAGGGACAGTATAATTCACCCCTCCACTTT.

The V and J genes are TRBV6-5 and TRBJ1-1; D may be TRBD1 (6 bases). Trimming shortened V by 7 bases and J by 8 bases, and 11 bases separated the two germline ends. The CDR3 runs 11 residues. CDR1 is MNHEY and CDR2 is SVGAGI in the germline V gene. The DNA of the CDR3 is TGTGCCAGCACCGCCGGGACAGAAGCTTTCTTT. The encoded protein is CASTAGTEAFF.

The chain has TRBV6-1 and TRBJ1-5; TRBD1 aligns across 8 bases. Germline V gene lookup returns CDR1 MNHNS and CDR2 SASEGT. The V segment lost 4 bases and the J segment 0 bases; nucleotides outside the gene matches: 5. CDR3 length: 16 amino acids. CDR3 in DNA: TGTGCCAGCAGTGGTAACAGGGGGATTAGCAATCAGCCCCAGCATTTT. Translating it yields CASSGNRGISNQPQHF.

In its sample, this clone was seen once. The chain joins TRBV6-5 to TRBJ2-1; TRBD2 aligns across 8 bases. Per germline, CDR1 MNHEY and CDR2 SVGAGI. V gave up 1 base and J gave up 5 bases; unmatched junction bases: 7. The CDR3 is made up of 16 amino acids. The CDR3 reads CASSYLRGGPHNEQFF. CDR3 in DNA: TGTGCCAGCAGTTACTTACGGGGGGGCCCCCACAATGAGCAGTTCTTC.

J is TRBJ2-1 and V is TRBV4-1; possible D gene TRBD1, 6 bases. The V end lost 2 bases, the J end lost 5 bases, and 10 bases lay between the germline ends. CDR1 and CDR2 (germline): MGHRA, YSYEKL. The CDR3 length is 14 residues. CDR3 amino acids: CASSQFRGHNEQFF. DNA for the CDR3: TGCGCCAGCAGCCAATTCAGGGGCCACAATGAGCAGTTCTTC.

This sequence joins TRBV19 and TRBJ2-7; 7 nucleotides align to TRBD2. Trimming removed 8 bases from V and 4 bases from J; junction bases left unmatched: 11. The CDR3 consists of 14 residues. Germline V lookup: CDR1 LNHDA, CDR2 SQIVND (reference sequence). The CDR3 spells CASGQGGLIYEQYF. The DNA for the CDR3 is TGTGCCAGTGGCCAGGGAGGGCTGATTTACGAGCAGTACTTC.

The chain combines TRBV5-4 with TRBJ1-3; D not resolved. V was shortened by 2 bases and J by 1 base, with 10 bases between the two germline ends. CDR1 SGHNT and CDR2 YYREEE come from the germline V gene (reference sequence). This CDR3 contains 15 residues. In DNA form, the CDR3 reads TGTGCCAGCAGCTTTGACGGAGGGTCTGGAAACACCATATATTTT. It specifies CASSFDGGSGNTIYF.